These 28 T cell receptor beta chains were all obtained from the same sample, sequenced in a study of shared clonotypes between healthy human individuals. Assay: immunoSEQ multiplex PCR; the TCRdb copy retains only in-frame clones and omits some. This sample carries 2 million to 2.5 million clones, about 92% of them seen once, and the ten largest clones take about 0.39%. Sample: naive CD4+ T cells from PBMCs. Subset specified: CD45RA+ positively selected. Every receptor here comes from a man aged 18-30 years in good health. Some clones in this sample may be carry-over from other donors' samples.

The rearrangement links TRBV28 to TRBJ1-2, with D perhaps TRBD1 (5 bases). The CDR3 sequence is 13 residues long. Germline CDR1 reads MDHEN; CDR2 reads SYDVKM. V shed 7 bases and J shed 2 bases, with 11 bases lying between them. The CDR3 region is CASTTGPNYGYTF. The DNA of the CDR3 is TGTGCCAGCACTACGGGACCCAACTATGGCTACACCTTC.

The chain links TRBV28 to TRBJ1-1; perhaps TRBD1 as D (5 bases). The CDR3 spans 14 residues. Germline V CDR1 and CDR2: MDHEN, SYDVKM. The ends were cut back, 3 bases at V and 4 bases at J, with 12 bases in the middle. The CDR3 protein is CASSLVGEPTEAFF. In DNA form, the CDR3 reads TGTGCCAGCAGTTTGGTGGGGGAACCCACTGAAGCTTTCTTT.

This rearrangement joins TRBV11-2 to TRBJ1-4; 10 bases align to TRBD1. CDR1 is SGHAT and CDR2 is FQNNGV in the germline V gene. The V and J ends lost 1 base and 6 bases, in that order; junction bases with no gene match: 5. The CDR3 loop spans 16 amino acids. The CDR3 nucleotides are TGTGCCAGCAGCTTAGTTTTAGGACAGGGGGATGAAAAACTGTTTTTT. This encodes CASSLVLGQGDEKLFF.

This clone was counted once. This sample also contains other DNA sequences that code for the same CDR3. This rearrangement joins TRBV9 to TRBJ1-5; D is unclear. There are 13 residues in the CDR3. Germline CDR1 and CDR2: SGDLS and YYNGEE. V shed 0 bases and J shed 6 bases, with 7 bases lying between them. The CDR3 DNA reads as TGTGCCAGCAGCGTAGACGTTGGTCAGCCCCAGCATTTT. Translation: CASSVDVGQPQHF.

On this clone itself: At one end, the junction sequence differs from germline, possibly due to a read error. The chain joins TRBV7-3 to TRBJ2-1; 12 bases fit TRBD1. The CDR3 runs 16 residues. The germline V gene has CDR1 SGHTA and CDR2 FQGTGA. CDR3 in amino acids: CASSLTGTGGGYEQFF. Written as DNA, the CDR3 is TGTGCCAGCAGTTTAACCGGGACAGGGGGCGGATATGAGCAGTTCTTC.

The rearrangement links TRBV5-1 to TRBJ1-2; 7 positions match TRBD1. This CDR3 comprises 14 residues. Looked up from germline, CDR1 is SGHRS and CDR2 is YFSETQ. With 2 bases clipped from V and 6 bases from J, the junction kept 7 bases outside the gene matches. CDR3 sequence (DNA): TGCGCCAGCAGCTTACACAGGGGATTGGATGGCTACACCTTC. Encoded protein: CASSLHRGLDGYTF.

The V call is TRBV14, the J call TRBJ1-2, with 7 bases aligning to TRBD1. Looked up from germline, CDR1 is SGHDN and CDR2 is FVKESK. After removal of 1 base from V and 3 bases from J, the junction contained 5 bases not matched to a gene. This CDR3 has 15 amino acids. CDR3 coding DNA: TGTGCCAGCAGCCAAGGACAGGGTTTGGACTATGGCTACACCTTC. Its translation: CASSQGQGLDYGYTF.

This clone appeared a few times. This rearrangement joins TRBV19 to TRBJ1-5; weak D call: TRBD1 (5 bases). CDR3 length: 13 residues. V was cut by 4 bases and J by 4 bases, with 8 bases left in between. CDR1 and CDR2 (germline): LNHDA, SQIVND (reference sequence). CDR3 loop: CASSTHRNQPQHF. The CDR3 nucleotides are TGTGCCAGTAGTACCCACAGGAATCAGCCCCAGCATTTT.

V is TRBV28 and J is TRBJ1-3; D unclear. The CDR3 contains 16 residues. V lost 3 bases to trimming and J lost 0 bases, with 12 bases between them. Germline loops: CDR1 MDHEN, CDR2 SYDVKM. CDR3: CASSLGSKNSGNTIYF. The DNA of the CDR3 is TGTGCCAGCAGTTTGGGCAGTAAAAACTCTGGAAACACCATATATTTT.

The rearrangement joins TRBV5-1 to TRBJ2-3; 7 bases align to TRBD2. V gave up 0 bases and J gave up 0 bases; unmatched junction bases: 7. This CDR3 spans 17 amino acids. Germline V gene data show CDR1 as SGHRS and CDR2 as YFSETQ. The CDR3 DNA sequence: TGCGCCAGCAGCTTGGTAGCCAGCGGGATGAGCACAGATACGCAGTATTTT. It translates to CASSLVASGMSTDTQYF.

About this clone: Other DNA variants within this sample encode the same CDR3. The rearrangement joins TRBV18 to TRBJ1-1; D ambiguous. CDR3 length: 13 amino acids. The germline CDR1 and CDR2 sequences are KGHSH and LQKENI. Trimming took 6 bases from V and 0 from J, leaving 8 bases between them. The CDR3 is CASSPQVNTEAFF. CDR3 in DNA: TGTGCCAGCTCGCCGCAAGTGAACACTGAAGCTTTCTTT.

Only one count was recorded for this clone. The chain joins TRBV5-4 to TRBJ2-3; 12 bases line up with TRBD2. The germline V gene encodes CDR1 SGHNT and CDR2 YYREEE (reference sequence). V lost 2 bases and J lost 5; bases outside the gene matches: 15. The CDR3 extends over 19 amino acids. The CDR3 region is CASSFSGLAGGPTIDTQYF. CDR3 bases: TGTGCCAGCAGCTTTTCGGGTCTAGCGGGAGGGCCGACTATAGATACGCAGTATTTT.

This rearrangement joins TRBV28 to TRBJ1-2, with 7 bases aligning to TRBD1. There are 12 residues in the CDR3. Trimming took 10 bases from V and 4 from J; bases not matched to a gene: 6. Germline CDR1 and CDR2: MDHEN and SYDVKM. The CDR3 region is CAIHRGPYGYTF. The CDR3 nucleotides are TGTGCCATTCACAGGGGACCCTATGGCTACACCTTC.

Here the CDR3 reads CSVVRDLAYNEQFF. CDR3 bases: TGCAGCGTTGTCCGGGACTTGGCCTACAATGAGCAGTTCTTC. The rearrangement links TRBV29-1 to TRBJ2-1; tentatively, D is TRBD2 (6 bases). Trimming removed 4 bases at V and 2 bases at J, with 12 bases between. The germline V gene has CDR1 SQVTM and CDR2 ANQGSEA. This CDR3 region has 14 residues.

This clone has more than one count but fewer than ten. The rearrangement joins TRBV1 to TRBJ1-1. TRBV1 is flagged as a pseudogene. The CDR3 loop spans 12 amino acids. The CDR3 bases are TGCACTTGGGAGCCCGTGAACACTGAAGCTTTCTTT. It is translated as CTWEPVNTEAFF.

J is TRBJ2-1 and V is TRBV6-5; 9 bases match TRBD1. This CDR3 contains 15 residues. V was pared by 5 bases and J by 6 bases, with 8 bases of the junction left unmatched. The germline V gene encodes CDR1 MNHEY and CDR2 SVGAGI. In DNA form, the CDR3 reads TGTGCCAGCAGTATCACTGGGACAGGGCCCAATGAGCAGTTCTTC. Translated: CASSITGTGPNEQFF.

The chain is built from TRBV19 and TRBJ1-5, with 9 bases fitting TRBD1. Trimming removed 5 bases from V and 4 bases from J; junction bases left unmatched: 9. Germline assignment: CDR1 LNHDA and CDR2 SQIVND (reference sequence). CDR3 length equals 16 residues. CDR3 nucleotide sequence: TGTGCCAGTAGTCCAAGATTAGGGACAGGGAATCAGCCCCAGCATTTT. Residues: CASSPRLGTGNQPQHF.

With regard to this clone: This sample includes further DNA sequences coding for the same CDR3. This rearrangement joins TRBV27 to TRBJ1-2; D possibly corresponds to TRBD1 (5 bases). The CDR3 runs to 14 residues. Trimming took 6 bases from V and 5 from J, leaving 16 bases between them. Germline CDR1 MNHEY, CDR2 SMNVEV (reference sequence). The DNA of the CDR3 is TGTGCCAGCAGCTCGGGACGGGGAACGTATGGCTACACCTTC. It encodes CASSSGRGTYGYTF.

The V gene is TRBV28, the J gene TRBJ2-2; D may be TRBD1 (5 bases). This CDR3 comprises 16 residues. V was shortened by 5 bases and J by 6 bases, with 19 bases between the two germline ends. CDR1 is MDHEN, CDR2 SYDVKM, per germline. The CDR3 nucleotides read TGTGCCAGCAGTACCTCAGGGATCGGGCGTGCCGGGGAGCTGTTTTTT. Translated: CASSTSGIGRAGELFF.

The genes are TRBV28 and TRBJ1-4, with 9 positions matching TRBD1. The CDR3 contains 14 residues. Germline V gene lookup returns CDR1 MDHEN and CDR2 SYDVKM. V lost 8 bases to trimming and J lost 8 bases; unmatched junction nucleotides: 9. CDR3 in amino acids: CASHPGQGREKLFF. In nucleotides, the CDR3 is TGTGCCAGCCACCCGGGACAGGGCAGAGAAAAACTGTTTTTT.

This chain joins TRBV14 and TRBJ2-7, with D tentatively TRBD1 or TRBD2 (5 bases each). This CDR3 spans 12 amino acids. CDR1 and CDR2 from the germline V gene are SGHDN and FVKESK. Trimming cost V 4 bases and J 9 bases, with 13 bases left between them. The CDR3 DNA reads as TGTGCCAGCAGCCTCGGGGAGAGGGGGCAGTACTTC. Translating it yields CASSLGERGQYF.

There are a few counts of this clone. This chain uses TRBV5-1 with TRBJ2-3; maybe TRBD1 (6 bases). Germline CDR1 is SGHRS and CDR2 is YFSETQ. Trimming removed 4 bases from V and 3 bases from J, with 18 bases in between. The CDR3 contains 16 residues. This chain's CDR3 is CASSPRQVSMTDTQYF. In DNA, the CDR3 is TGCGCCAGCAGCCCTCGACAGGTCTCTATGACAGATACGCAGTATTTT.

V gene TRBV28 combines with J gene TRBJ1-5; D remains ambiguous. Germline V lookup: CDR1 MDHEN, CDR2 SYDVKM. Deletions cut 5 bases from V and 1 base from J, with 18 bases between. The CDR3 spans 17 residues. CDR3 protein: CASSKTKAKVSNQPQHF. DNA for the CDR3: TGTGCCAGCAGTAAAACCAAAGCGAAAGTAAGCAATCAGCCCCAGCATTTT.

The chain employs TRBV19 and TRBJ1-1, with a possible D match to TRBD1 (6 bases). The V and J ends lost 10 bases and 1 base respectively, with 16 bases between them. Germline lookup yields CDR1 LNHDA and CDR2 SQIVND (reference sequence). The CDR3 spans 14 residues. The CDR3 here is CATAVGAANTEAFF. CDR3 sequence (DNA): TGTGCCACCGCCGTGGGGGCTGCGAACACTGAAGCTTTCTTT.

This clone was counted once. The chain recombines TRBV19 with TRBJ2-7, with TRBD2 matching over 10 bases. Germline lookup yields CDR1 LNHDA and CDR2 SQIVND (reference sequence). Trimming cost V 8 bases and J 2 bases; bases outside gene matches: 3. CDR3 length equals 13 residues. The CDR3 DNA reads TGTGCCAGTTCTAGCGGGAGTGCCTACGAGCAGTACTTC. This encodes CASSSGSAYEQYF.

The chain combines TRBV16 with TRBJ2-1, with 9 nucleotides matching TRBD2. The CDR3 is 13 amino acids. Germline lookup yields CDR1 KGHSY and CDR2 FQNENV. Losses at the gene ends were 7 bases for V and 13 bases for J; bases not matched to a gene: 11. The CDR3 sequence: CASIWGPAGGQFF. The CDR3 nucleotides read TGTGCCAGCATTTGGGGGCCAGCGGGAGGACAGTTCTTC.

The chain employs TRBV5-1 and TRBJ1-1; D may be TRBD1 (6 bases). The CDR3 has 15 residues. V was clipped by 4 bases and J by 0 bases, with 13 bases between them. Germline CDR1 is SGHRS and CDR2 is YFSETQ. Here the CDR3 DNA reads TGCGCCAGCAGCGTCGGACAGCGCATGAACACTGAAGCTTTCTTT. Translated: CASSVGQRMNTEAFF.

V and J are TRBV7-2 and TRBJ2-2; D possibly corresponds to TRBD2 (6 bases). The CDR3 sequence is 14 residues long. Germline CDR1 SGHTA, CDR2 FQGNSA. Trimming took 5 bases from V and 6 from J, leaving 13 bases between them. The CDR3 DNA reads TGTGCCAGCAGCCAAAGGCGGGACTCCGGGGAGCTGTTTTTT. Protein sequence: CASSQRRDSGELFF. Filled out from reference TRBV7-2 and TRBJ2-2, the complete variable domain reads GAGVSQSPSNKVTEKGKDVELRCDPISGHTALYWYRQSLGQGLEFLIYFQGNSAPDKSGLPSDRFSAERTGGSVSTLTIQRTQQEDSAVYLCASSQRRDSGELFFGEGSRLTVL.